Sequencing of this TCR beta chain was carried out in a study of control samples from healthy donors and cancer patients. This clone has just one count. The junction and the germline gene differ at one end; a read error may be behind it. The CDR3 spans 13 residues. Germline V gene sequence: CDR1 SNHLY, CDR2 FYNNEI. Only in-frame clones appear in the TCRdb table, and some are missing; sequencing was by immunoSEQ multiplex PCR. In the table there are some 130,000 clones, approximately 94% of which are singletons. The rearrangement joins TRBV2 to TRBJ2-7; D ambiguous. The clonotype originates from a man under 40 in good health. The sequenced material came from blood. The DNA of the CDR3 is TGTGCCGGCAGAGGCACCCGGGCAGCCGGGTTCTACTTC. The encoded protein is CAGRGTRAAGFYF.